Only one count was recorded for the clone carrying this T cell receptor (beta chain). The record originates from a study of T cell changes during pregnancy in multiple sclerosis. V was pared by 3 bases and J by 6 bases, with 5 bases of the junction left unmatched. Germline CDR1 and CDR2: SGHVS and FQNEAQ. The CDR3 extends over 15 amino acids. The repertoire was sequenced with immunoSEQ multiplex PCR; TCRdb's copy has only in-frame clones and lacks some. This table has tens of thousands of clones, 85% appearing once. The material sequenced was CD8+ T cells from peripheral blood mononuclear cells, taken after pregnancy. The clonotype originates from a female donor with multiple sclerosis, enrolled in a pregnancy study. The chain links TRBV7-8 to TRBJ2-2, with TRBD2 identical over 9 bases. This chain's CDR3 is CASSFLRGGSGELFF. The CDR3 DNA reads as TGTGCCAGCAGCTTTTTGCGGGGGGGGTCCGGGGAGCTGTTTTTT. The full variable domain, in which reference TRBV7-8 and TRBJ2-2 provide the parts outside the CDR3, is GAGVSQSPRYKVAKRGQDVALRCDPISGHVSLFWYQQALGQGPEFLTYFQNEAQLDKSGLPSDRFFAERPEGSVSTLKIQRTQQEDSAVYLCASSFLRGGSGELFFGEGSRLTVL.